This T cell receptor beta chain originates from a study of human T cells and chemical hapten exposure. Study-level background: Patients, mostly women, had alopecia areata, alopecia totalis or alopecia universalis.

Single cDNA molecules in the library carried unique molecular identifiers attached during preparation. In TCRdb, the RACE reads were re-called with MiXCR into one record per CDR3 protein. The sample lists a few hundred thousand distinct CDR3 sequences; around 6% were seen once. The time point is: patch test 2, 6 weeks after DPC sensitization. Treatment specified: therapeutic diphenylcyclopropenone sensitization with weekly scalp DPC. Ten or more counts support this clonotype. The sequence derives from a woman aged 18-29 years with alopecia areata. Some clones in this sample may be carry-over from other donors' samples. The specimen was whole blood, collected in connection with sensitization to the hapten diphenylcyclopropenone (DPC).

CDR3 in DNA: TGCAGCGCCGGAGAGGGGCTAAACTATGGCTACACCTTC. Its protein product is CSAGEGLNYGYTF. The rearrangement joins TRBV29-1 to TRBJ1-2; D perhaps matches TRBD1 (5 bases). V lost 7 bases to trimming and J lost 2 bases, with 14 bases between them. The CDR3 runs 13 residues. Germline CDR1 SQVTM, CDR2 ANQGSEA.